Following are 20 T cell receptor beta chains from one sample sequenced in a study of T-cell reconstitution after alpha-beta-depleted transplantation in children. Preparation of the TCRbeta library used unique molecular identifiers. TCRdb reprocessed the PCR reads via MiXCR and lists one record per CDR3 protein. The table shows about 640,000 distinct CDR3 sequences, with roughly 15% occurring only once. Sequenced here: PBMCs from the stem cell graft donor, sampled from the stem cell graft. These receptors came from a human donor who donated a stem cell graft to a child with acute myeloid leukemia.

The CDR3 loop reads CSAREAGNTYEQYF. The DNA of the CDR3 is TGCAGTGCTAGAGAAGCGGGGAACACCTACGAGCAGTACTTC. The genes are TRBV20-1 and TRBJ2-7, with TRBD2 identical over 7 bases. The J segment lost 2 bases and the V segment lost 0 bases, leaving 4 bases of the junction unmatched. Per the germline V gene, CDR1 is DFQATT and CDR2 is SNEGSKA (reference sequence). CDR3 size: 14 residues.

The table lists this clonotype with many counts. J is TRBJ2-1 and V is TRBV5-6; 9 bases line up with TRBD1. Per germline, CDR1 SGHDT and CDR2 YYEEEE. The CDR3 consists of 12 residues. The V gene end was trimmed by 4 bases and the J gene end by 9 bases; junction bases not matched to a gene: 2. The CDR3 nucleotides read TGTGCCAGCAGCGGGGACAGGGCTGAGCAGTTCTTC. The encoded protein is CASSGDRAEQFF. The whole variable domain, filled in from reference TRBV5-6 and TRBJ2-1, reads DAGVTQSPTHLIKTRGQQVTLRCSPKSGHDTVSWYQQALGQGPQFIFQYYEEEERQRGNFPDRFSGHQFPNYSSELNVNALLLGDSALYLCASSGDRAEQFFGPGTRLTVL.

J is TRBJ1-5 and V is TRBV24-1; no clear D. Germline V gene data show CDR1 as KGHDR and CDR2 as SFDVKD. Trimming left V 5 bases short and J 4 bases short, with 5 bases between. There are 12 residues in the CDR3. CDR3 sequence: CATSAENQPQHF. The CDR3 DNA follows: TGTGCCACCAGTGCGGAAAATCAGCCCCAGCATTTT.

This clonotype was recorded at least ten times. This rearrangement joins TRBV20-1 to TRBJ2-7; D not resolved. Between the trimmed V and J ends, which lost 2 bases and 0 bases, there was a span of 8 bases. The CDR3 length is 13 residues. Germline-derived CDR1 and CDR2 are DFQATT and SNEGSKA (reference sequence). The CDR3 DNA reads TGCAGTGCTAGACCTAGGAGCTCCTACGAGCAGTACTTC. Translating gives CSARPRSSYEQYF.

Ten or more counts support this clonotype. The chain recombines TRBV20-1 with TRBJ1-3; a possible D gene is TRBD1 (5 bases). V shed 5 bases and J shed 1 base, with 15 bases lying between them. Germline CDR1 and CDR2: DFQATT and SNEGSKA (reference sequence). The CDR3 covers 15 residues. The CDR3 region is CSAHLDRTSGNTIYF. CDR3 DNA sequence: TGCAGTGCTCACCTCGACAGAACATCTGGAAACACCATATATTTT.

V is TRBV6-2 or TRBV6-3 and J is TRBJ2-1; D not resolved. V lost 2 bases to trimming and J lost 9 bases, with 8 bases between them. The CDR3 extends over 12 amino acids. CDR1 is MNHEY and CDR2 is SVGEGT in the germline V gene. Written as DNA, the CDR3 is TGTGCCAGCAGTTACGCTGGCGGTGAGCAGTTCTTC. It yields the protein CASSYAGGEQFF.

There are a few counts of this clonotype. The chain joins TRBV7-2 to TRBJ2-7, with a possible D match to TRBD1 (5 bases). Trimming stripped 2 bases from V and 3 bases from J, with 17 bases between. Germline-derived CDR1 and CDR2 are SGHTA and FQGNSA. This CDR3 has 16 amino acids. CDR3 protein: CASSLWGQGGRYEQYF. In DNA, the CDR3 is TGTGCCAGCAGCTTATGGGGCCAGGGTGGTCGCTACGAGCAGTACTTC.

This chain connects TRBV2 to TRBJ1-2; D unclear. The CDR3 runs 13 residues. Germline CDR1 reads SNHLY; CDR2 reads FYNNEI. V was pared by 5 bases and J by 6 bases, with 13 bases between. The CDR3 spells CASSQTVSDGYTF. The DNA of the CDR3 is TGTGCCAGCAGTCAAACAGTGAGTGATGGCTACACCTTC.

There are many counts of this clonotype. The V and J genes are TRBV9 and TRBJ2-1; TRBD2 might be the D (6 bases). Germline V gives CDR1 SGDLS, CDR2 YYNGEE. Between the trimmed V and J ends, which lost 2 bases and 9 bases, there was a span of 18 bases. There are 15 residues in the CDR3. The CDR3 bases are TGTGCCAGCAGCGTGTCTTTGAAAGACGGGGGTGAGCAGTTCTTC. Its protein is CASSVSLKDGGEQFF.

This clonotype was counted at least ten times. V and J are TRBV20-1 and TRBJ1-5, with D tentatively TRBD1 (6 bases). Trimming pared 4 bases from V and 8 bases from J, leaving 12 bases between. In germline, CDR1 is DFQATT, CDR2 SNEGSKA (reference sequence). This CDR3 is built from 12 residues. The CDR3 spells CSAKGGDKPQHF. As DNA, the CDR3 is TGCAGTGCTAAGGGGGGTGATAAGCCCCAGCATTTT.

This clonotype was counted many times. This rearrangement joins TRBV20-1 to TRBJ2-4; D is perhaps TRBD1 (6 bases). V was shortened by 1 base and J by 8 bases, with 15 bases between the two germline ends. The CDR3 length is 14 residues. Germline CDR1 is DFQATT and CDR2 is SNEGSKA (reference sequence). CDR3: CSARVGQGFYIQYF. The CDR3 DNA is TGCAGTGCTAGAGTGGGCCAGGGGTTTTACATTCAGTACTTC.

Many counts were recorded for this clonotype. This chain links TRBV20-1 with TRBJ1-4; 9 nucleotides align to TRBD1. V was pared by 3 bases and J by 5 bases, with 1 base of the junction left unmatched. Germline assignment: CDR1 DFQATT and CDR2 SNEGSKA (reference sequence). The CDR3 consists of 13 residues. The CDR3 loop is CSASGTGNEKLFF. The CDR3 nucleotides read TGCAGTGCTAGCGGGACAGGGAATGAAAAACTGTTTTTT.

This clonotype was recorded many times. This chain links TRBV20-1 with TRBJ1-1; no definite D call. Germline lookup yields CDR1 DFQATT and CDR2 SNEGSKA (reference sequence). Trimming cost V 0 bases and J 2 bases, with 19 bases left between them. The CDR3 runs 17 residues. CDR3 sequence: CSARDVPGSLINTEAFF. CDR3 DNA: TGCAGTGCTAGAGATGTCCCGGGTAGTCTCATAAACACTGAAGCTTTCTTT.

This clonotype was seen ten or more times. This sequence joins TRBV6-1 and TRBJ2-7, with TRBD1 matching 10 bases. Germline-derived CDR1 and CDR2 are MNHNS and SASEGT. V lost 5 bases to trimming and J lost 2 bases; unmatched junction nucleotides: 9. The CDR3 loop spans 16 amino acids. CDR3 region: CASSTAGTGATYEQYV. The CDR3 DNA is TGTGCCAGCAGTACAGCCGGGACAGGGGCTACCTACGAGCAGTACGTC.

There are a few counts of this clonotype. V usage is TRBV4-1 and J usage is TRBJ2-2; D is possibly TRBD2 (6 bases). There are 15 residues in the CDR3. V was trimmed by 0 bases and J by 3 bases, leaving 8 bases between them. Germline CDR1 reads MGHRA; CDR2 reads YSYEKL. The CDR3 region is CASSQEREDTGELFF. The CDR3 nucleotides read TGCGCCAGCAGCCAAGAGAGGGAGGACACCGGGGAGCTGTTTTTT.

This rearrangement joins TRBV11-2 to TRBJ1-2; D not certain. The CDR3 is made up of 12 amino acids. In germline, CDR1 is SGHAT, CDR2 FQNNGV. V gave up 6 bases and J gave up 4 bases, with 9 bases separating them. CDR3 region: CASRRPSYGYTF. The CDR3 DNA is TGTGCCAGCAGACGCCCAAGCTATGGCTACACCTTC. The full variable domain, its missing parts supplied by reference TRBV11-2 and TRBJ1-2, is EAGVAQSPRYKIIEKRQSVAFWCNPISGHATLYWYQQILGQGPKLLIQFQNNGVVDDSQLPKDRFSAERLKGVDSTLKIQPAKLEDSAVYLCASRRPSYGYTFGSGTRLTVV.

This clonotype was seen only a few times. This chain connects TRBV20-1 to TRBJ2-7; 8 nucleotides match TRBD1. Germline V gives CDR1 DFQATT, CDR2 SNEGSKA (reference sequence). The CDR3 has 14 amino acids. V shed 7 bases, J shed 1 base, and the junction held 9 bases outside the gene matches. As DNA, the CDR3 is TGCAGTGACGAGGACAGGGCGCCTTCCTACGAGCAGTACGTC. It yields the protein CSDEDRAPSYEQYV.

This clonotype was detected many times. The CDR3 DNA sequence: TGTGCCAGCAGTGACAAAGCTTACGAGCAGTACGTC. This sequence encodes CASSDKAYEQYV. This sequence joins TRBV2 and TRBJ2-7; D is unresolved. Trimming shortened V by 3 bases and J by 4 bases, and 7 bases separated the two germline ends. Per germline, CDR1 SNHLY and CDR2 FYNNEI. CDR3 length equals 12 residues.

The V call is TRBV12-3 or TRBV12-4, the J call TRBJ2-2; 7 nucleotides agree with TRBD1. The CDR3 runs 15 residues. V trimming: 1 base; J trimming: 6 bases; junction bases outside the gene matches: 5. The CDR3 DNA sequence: TGTGCCAGCAGTTTAGAAGGGACAGCCTCCGGGGAGCTGTTTTTT. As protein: CASSLEGTASGELFF.

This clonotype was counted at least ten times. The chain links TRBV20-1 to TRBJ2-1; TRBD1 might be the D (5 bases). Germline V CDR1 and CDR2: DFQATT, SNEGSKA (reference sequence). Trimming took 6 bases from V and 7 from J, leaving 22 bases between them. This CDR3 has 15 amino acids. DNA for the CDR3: TGCAGTGCCCACCCCAGGCAGGGAAATATGAATGAGCAGTTCTTC. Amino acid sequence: CSAHPRQGNMNEQFF.